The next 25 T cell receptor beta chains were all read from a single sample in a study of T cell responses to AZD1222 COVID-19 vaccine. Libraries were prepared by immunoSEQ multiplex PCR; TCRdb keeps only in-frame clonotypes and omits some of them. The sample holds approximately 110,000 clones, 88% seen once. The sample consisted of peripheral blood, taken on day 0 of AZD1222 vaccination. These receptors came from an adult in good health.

In DNA, the CDR3 is TGTGCCAGCAGCGTAGGAGGGACTAGCGGGATCTACGAGCAGTACTTC. Its translation: CASSVGGTSGIYEQYF. The V and J genes are TRBV9 and TRBJ2-7; TRBD2 matches 13 bases. Per germline, CDR1 SGDLS and CDR2 YYNGEE. After removal of 0 bases from V and 3 bases from J, the junction contained 3 bases not matched to a gene. The CDR3 runs to 16 residues.

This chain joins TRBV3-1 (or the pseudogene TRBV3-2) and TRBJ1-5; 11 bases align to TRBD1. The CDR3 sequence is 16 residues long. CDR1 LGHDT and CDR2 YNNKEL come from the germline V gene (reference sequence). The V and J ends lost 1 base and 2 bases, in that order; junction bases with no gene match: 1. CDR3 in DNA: TGTGCCAGCAGCCAAGGGGGACAGGGGGGCAATCAGCCCCAGCATTTT. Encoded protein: CASSQGGQGGNQPQHF.

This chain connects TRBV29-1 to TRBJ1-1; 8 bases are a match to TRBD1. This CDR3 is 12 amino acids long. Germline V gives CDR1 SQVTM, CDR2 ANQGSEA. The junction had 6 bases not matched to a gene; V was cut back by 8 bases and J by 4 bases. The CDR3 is CSLGQGSTEAFF. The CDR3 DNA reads TGCAGCTTAGGACAGGGATCCACTGAAGCTTTCTTT.

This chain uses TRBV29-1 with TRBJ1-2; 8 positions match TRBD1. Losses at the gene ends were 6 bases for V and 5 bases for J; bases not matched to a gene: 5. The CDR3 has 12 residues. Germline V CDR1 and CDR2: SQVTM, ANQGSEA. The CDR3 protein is CSVGGQAYGYTF. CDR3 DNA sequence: TGCAGCGTGGGGGGACAGGCGTATGGCTACACCTTC.

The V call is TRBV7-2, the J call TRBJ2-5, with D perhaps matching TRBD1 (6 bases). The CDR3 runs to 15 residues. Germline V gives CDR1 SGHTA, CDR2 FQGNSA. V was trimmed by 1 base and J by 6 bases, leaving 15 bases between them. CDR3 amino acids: CASSLGWQGLKTQYF. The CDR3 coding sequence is TGTGCCAGCAGCTTAGGGTGGCAGGGGTTGAAGACCCAGTACTTC.

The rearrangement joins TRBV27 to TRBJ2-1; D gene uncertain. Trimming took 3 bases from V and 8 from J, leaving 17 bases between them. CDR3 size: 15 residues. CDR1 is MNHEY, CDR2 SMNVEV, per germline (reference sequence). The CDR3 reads CASSFQATNNYEQFF. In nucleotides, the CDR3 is TGTGCCAGCAGTTTCCAGGCCACTAACAATTATGAGCAGTTCTTC.

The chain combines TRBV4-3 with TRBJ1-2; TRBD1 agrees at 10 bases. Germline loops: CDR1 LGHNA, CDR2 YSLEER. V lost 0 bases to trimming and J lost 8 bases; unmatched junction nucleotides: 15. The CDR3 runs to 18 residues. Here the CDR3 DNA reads TGCGCCAGCAGCCAAGATGCGATGACCGGGACAGGGGACCGGGGCTACACCTTC. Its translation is CASSQDAMTGTGDRGYTF.

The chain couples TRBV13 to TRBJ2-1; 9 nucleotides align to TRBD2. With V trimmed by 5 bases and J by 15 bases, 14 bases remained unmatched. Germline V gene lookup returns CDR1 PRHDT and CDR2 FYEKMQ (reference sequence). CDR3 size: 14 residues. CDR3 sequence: CASSPGSGRRFPFF. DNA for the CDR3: TGTGCCAGCAGCCCAGGGAGCGGGAGGAGGTTTCCGTTCTTC.

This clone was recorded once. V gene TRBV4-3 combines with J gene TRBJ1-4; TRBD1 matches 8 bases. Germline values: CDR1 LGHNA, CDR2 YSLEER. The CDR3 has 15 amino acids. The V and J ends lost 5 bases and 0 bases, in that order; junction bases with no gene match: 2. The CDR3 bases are TGCGCCAGCAGCTACAGGGGGGCAACTAATGAAAAACTGTTTTTT. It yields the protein CASSYRGATNEKLFF.

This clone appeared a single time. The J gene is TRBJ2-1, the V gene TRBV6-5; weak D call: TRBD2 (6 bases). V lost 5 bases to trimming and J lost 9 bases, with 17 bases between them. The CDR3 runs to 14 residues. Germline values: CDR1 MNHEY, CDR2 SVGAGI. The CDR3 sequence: CASSRASGVGEQFF. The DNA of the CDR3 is TGTGCCAGCAGTCGGGCATCGGGGGTGGGTGAGCAGTTCTTC.

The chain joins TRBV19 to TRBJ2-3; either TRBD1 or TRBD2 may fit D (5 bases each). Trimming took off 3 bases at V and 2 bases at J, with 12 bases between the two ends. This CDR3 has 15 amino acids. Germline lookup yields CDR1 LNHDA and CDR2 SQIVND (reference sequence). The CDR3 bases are TGTGCCAGTAGTATTCTCACCGGGACCACAGATACGCAGTATTTT. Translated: CASSILTGTTDTQYF.

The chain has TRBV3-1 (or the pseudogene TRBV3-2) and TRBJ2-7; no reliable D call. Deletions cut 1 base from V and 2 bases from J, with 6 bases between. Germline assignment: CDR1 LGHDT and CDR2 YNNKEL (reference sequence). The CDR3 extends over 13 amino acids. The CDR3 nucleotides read TGTGCCAGCAGCCAAGCTGTGGCCTACGAGCAGTACTTC. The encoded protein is CASSQAVAYEQYF.

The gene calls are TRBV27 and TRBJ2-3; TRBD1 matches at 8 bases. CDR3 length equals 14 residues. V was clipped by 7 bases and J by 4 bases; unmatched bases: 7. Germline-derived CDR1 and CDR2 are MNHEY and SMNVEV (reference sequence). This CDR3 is CASTPTGAADTQYF. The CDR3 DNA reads TGTGCCAGCACCCCGACAGGGGCCGCAGATACGCAGTATTTT.

The CDR3 DNA reads TGTGCCAGCAGCGTTAGCGTCGGCCACACCGGGGAGCTGTTTTTT. Translating it yields CASSVSVGHTGELFF. The gene calls are TRBV9 and TRBJ2-2; possibly TRBD2 for D (5 bases). The germline CDR1 and CDR2 sequences are SGDLS and YYNGEE. The CDR3 sequence is 15 residues long. Trimming took 2 bases from V and 3 from J, leaving 11 bases between them.

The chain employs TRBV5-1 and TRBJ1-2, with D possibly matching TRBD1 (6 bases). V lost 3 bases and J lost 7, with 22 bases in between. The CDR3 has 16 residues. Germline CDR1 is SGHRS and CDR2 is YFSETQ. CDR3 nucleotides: TGCGCCAGCAGCTACAGTAGTACCTCGGGGGCAGGTGGCTACACCTTC. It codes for CASSYSSTSGAGGYTF. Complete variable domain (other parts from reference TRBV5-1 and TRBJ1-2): KAGVTQTPRYLIKTRGQQVTLSCSPISGHRSVSWYQQTPGQGLQFLFEYFSETQRNKGNFPGRFSGRQFSNSRSEMNVSTLELGDSALYLCASSYSSTSGAGGYTFGSGTRLTVV.

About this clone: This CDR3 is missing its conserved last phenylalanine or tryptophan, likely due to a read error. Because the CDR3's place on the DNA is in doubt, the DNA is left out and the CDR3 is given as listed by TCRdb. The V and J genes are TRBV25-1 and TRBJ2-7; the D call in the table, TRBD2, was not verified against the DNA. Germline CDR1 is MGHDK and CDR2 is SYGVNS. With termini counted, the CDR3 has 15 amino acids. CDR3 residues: CASSERPPGLAGGRP.

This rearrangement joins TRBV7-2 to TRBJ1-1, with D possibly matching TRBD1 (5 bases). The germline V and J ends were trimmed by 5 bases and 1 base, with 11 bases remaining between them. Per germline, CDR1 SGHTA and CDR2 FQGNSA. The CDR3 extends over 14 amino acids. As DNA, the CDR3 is TGTGCCAGCAGCCCACAGGCTCGGAACACTGAAGCTTTCTTT. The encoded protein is CASSPQARNTEAFF.

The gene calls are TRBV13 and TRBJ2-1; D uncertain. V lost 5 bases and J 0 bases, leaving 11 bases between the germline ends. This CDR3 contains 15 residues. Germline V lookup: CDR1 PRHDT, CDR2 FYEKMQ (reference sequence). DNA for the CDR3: TGTGCCAGCAGCCCGTCAATGAGCTCCTACAATGAGCAGTTCTTC. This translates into CASSPSMSSYNEQFF.

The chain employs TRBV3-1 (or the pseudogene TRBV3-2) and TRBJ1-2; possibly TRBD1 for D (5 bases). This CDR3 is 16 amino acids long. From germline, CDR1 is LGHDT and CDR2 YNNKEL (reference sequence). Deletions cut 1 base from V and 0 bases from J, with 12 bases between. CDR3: CASSQGGGSANYGYTF. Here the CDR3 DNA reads TGTGCCAGCAGCCAAGGGGGGGGTTCCGCTAACTATGGCTACACCTTC.

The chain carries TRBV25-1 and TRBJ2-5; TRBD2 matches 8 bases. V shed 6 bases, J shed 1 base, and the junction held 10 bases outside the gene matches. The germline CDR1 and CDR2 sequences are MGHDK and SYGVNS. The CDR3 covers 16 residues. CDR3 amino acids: CASRAGRERLQETQYF. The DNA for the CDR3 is TGTGCCAGCAGGGCCGGGAGGGAGAGACTCCAAGAGACCCAGTACTTC.

The DNA for the CDR3 is TGTGCCAGCGCTAAGGACAGGAACACTGAAGCTTTCTTT. This encodes CASAKDRNTEAFF. The chain uses TRBV2 and TRBJ1-1, with D possibly being TRBD1 (6 bases). Germline V gene sequence: CDR1 SNHLY, CDR2 FYNNEI. This CDR3 is 13 amino acids long. V gave up 8 bases and J gave up 1 base, with 11 bases separating them.

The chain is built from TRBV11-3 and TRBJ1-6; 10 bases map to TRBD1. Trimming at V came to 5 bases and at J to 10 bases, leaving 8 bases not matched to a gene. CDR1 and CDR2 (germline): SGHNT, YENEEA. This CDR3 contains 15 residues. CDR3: CASSPRTGGGSPLHF. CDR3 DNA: TGTGCCAGCAGCCCCAGGACAGGGGGAGGGTCACCCCTCCACTTT.

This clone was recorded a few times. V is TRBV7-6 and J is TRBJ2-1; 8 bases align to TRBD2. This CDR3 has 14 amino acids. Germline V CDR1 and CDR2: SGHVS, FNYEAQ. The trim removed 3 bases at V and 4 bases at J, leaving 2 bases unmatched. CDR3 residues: CASSLSGSYNEQFF. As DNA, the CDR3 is TGTGCCAGCAGCTTGAGCGGGAGTTACAATGAGCAGTTCTTC.

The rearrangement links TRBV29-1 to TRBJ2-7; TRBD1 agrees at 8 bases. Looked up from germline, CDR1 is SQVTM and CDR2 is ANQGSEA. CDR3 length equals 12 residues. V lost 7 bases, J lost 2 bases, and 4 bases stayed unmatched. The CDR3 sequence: CSAEDRAYEQYF. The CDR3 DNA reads TGCAGCGCCGAGGACAGGGCCTACGAGCAGTACTTC.

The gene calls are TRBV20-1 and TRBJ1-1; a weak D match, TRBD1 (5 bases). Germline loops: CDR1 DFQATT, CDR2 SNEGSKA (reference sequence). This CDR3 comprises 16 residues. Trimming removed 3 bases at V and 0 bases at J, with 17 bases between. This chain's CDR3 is CSASRPQGRVNTEAFF. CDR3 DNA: TGCAGTGCTAGTCGGCCCCAGGGACGGGTGAACACTGAAGCTTTCTTT.